Below, one T cell receptor (beta chain) is given with its context. Clones were read by immunoSEQ multiplex PCR, and TCRdb kept only the in-frame ones, dropping some. The sample carries around 50,000 clones, approximately 90% recorded once. This sample is part of a study of control samples from healthy donors and cancer patients. The specimen sequenced was PBMCs. This TCR was recovered from a man aged 40-49 years with colorectal cancer.

This CDR3 is CAWSVMRKITDTQYF. CDR3 in DNA: TGTGCCTGGAGTGTAATGCGGAAGATCACAGATACGCAGTATTTT. The rearrangement links TRBV30 to TRBJ2-3; D is unclear. In germline, CDR1 is GTSNPN, CDR2 SVGIG (reference sequence). V gave up 0 bases and J gave up 2 bases, with 12 bases separating them. The CDR3 is 15 amino acids. Combining the CDR3 with reference TRBV30 and TRBJ2-3 gives the whole variable domain SQTIHQWPATLVQPVGSPLSLECTVEGTSNPNLYWYRQAAGRGLQLLFYSVGIGQISSEVPQNLSASRPQDRQFILSSKKLLLSDSGFYLCAWSVMRKITDTQYFGPGTRLTVL.